This T cell receptor beta chain is drawn from a study of CD8+CD57+ T cells in acquired aplastic anemia. The overall study: The average for DNA from sorted CD4+ and CD8+ cells was 3 to 3.5 ug. Healthy CD8+ samples averaged about 10 million reads.

As regards this clonotype: Its antigen is unknown.

Genomic DNA provided the template from which TCR beta VDJ and CDR3 profiles were obtained. Each CDR3 protein gets one entry after TCRdb re-called the reads with MiXCR. The table includes 200,000 to 250,000 distinct CDR3 sequences, 34% detected once. Findings of the study overall: Common to patients and controls were roughly 30 CD8+ CDR3 sequences. CD8+ Simpson's diversity in patients was not significantly different from that in controls.

The germline V and J ends were trimmed by 5 bases and 3 bases, with 10 bases remaining between them. Germline-derived CDR1 and CDR2 are SNHLY and FYNNEI. The length of the CDR3 is 13 residues. Source material: sorted CD4+, CD8+, or CD8+CD57+ T cells (not recorded which) from PBMCs. The rearrangement links TRBV2 to TRBJ1-1; D remains ambiguous. The origin of this receptor is a human donor in good health, serving as a control. The CDR3 bases are TGTGCCAGCAGTTTCAGAGCTTACACTGAAGCTTTCTTT. Protein sequence: CASSFRAYTEAFF.